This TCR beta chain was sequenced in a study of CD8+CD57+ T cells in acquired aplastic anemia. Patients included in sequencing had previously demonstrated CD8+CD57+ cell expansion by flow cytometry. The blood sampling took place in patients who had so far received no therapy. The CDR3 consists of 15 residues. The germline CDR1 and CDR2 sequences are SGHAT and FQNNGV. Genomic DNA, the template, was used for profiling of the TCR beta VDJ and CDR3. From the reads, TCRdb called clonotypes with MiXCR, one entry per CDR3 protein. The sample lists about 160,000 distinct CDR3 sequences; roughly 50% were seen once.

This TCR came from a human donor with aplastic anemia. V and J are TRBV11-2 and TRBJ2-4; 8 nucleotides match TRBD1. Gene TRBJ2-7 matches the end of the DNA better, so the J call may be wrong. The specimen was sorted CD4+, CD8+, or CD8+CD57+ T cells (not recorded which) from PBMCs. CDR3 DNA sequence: TGTGCCAGCAGTCCATTCGGACAGGGTTCCTACGAGCAGTACTTC. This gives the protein CASSPFGQGSYEQYF.